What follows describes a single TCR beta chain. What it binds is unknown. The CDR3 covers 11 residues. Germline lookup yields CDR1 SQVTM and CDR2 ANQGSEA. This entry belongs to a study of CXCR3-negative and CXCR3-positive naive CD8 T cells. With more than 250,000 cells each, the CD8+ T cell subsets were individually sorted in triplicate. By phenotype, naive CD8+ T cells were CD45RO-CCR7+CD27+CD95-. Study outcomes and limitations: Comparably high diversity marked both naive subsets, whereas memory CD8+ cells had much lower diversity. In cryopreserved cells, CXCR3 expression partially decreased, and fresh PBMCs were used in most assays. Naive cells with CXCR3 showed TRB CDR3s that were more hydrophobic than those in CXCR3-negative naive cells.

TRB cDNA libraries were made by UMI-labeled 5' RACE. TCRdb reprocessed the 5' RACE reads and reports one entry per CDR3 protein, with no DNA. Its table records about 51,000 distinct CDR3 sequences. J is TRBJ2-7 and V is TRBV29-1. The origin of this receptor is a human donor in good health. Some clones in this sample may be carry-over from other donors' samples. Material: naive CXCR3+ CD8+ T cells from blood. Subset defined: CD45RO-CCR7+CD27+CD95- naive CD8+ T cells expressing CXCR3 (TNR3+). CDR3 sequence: CSGGDSYEQYF.